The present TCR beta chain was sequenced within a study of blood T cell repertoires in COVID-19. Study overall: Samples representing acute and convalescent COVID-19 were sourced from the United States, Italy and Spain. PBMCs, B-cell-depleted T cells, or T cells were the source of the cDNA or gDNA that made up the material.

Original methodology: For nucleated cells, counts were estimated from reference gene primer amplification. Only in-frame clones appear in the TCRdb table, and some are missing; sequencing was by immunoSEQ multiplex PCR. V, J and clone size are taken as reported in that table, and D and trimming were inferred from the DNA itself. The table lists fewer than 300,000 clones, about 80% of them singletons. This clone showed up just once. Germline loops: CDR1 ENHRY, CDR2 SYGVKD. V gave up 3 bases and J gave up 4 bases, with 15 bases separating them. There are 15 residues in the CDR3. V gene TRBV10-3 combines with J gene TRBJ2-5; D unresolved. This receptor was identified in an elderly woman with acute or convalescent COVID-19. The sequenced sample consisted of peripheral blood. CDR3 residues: CAISEGGVSGETQYF. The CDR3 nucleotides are TGTGCCATCAGTGAAGGCGGCGTTTCGGGAGAGACCCAGTACTTC.